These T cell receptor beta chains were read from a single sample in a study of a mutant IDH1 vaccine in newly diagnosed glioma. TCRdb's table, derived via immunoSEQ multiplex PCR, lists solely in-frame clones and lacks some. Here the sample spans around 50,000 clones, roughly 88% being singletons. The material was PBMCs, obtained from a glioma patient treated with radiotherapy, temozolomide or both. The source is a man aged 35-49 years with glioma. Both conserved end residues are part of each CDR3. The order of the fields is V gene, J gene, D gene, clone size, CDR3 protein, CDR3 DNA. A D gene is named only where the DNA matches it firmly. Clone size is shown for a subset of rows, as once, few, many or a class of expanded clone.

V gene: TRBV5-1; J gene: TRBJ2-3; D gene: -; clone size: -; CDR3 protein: CASSVKGTDTQYF; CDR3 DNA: TGCGCCAGCAGCGTCAAAGGCACAGATACGCAGTATTTT
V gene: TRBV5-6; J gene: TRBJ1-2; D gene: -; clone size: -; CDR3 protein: CASSWENYGYTF; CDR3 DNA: TGTGCCAGCAGCTGGGAAAACTATGGCTACACCTTC
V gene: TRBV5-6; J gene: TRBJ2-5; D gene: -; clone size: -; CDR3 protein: CASSLWQAAGTQYF; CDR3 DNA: TGTGCCAGCAGCTTGTGGCAGGCTGCAGGGACCCAGTACTTC
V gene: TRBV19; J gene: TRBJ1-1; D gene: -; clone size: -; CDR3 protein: CATTTGQFVRTEAFF; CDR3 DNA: TGTGCCACCACGACCGGGCAGTTTGTGCGGACTGAAGCTTTCTTT
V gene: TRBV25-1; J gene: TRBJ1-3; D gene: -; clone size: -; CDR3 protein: CASSVTGQGGNTIYF; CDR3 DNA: TGTGCCAGCAGTGTGACAGGTCAGGGTGGAAACACCATATATTTT
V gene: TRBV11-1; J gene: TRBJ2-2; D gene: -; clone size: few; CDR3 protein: CASSLRLGGTADGGELFF; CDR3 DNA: TGTGCCAGCAGCCTCCGCCTGGGGGGGACAGCCGATGGGGGGGAGCTGTTTTTT
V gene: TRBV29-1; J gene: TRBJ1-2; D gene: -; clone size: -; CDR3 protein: CSVDRGNGYTF; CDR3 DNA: TGCAGCGTTGACAGGGGAAATGGCTACACCTTC
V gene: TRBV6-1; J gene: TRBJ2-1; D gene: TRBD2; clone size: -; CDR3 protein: CASSDGRGAHEQFF; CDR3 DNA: TGTGCCAGCAGTGACGGGAGGGGGGCCCATGAGCAGTTCTTC
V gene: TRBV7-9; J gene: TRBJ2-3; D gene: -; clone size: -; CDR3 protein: CASSSPAYGGNTDTQYF; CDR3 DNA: TGTGCCAGCAGCTCTCCAGCCTACGGGGGAAATACAGATACGCAGTATTTT
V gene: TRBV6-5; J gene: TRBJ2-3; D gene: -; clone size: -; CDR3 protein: CASSYSSGRATDTQYF; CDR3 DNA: TGTGCCAGCAGTTACTCATCCGGGAGAGCCACAGATACGCAGTATTTT
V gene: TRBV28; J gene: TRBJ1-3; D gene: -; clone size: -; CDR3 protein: CASREVGGNTIYF; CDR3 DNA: TGTGCCAGCAGGGAAGTAGGTGGAAACACCATATATTTT
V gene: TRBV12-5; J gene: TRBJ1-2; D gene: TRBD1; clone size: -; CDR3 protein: CASGLAQGAHYGYTF; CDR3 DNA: TGTGCTAGTGGTTTGGCGCAGGGGGCGCACTATGGCTACACCTTC
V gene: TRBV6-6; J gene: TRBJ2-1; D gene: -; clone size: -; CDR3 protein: CASSHGRLGLSEQFF; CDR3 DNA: TGTGCCAGCAGCCACGGGAGACTAGGGTTATCTGAGCAGTTCTTC
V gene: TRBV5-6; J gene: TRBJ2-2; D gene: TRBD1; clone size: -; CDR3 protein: CASSRARGMDTGELFF; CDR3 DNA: TGTGCCAGCAGCCGAGCCAGGGGGATGGACACCGGGGAGCTGTTTTTT
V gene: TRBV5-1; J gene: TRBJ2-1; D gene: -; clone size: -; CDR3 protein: CASSFQGGNEQFF; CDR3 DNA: TGCGCCAGCTCGTTCCAGGGCGGCAATGAGCAGTTCTTC
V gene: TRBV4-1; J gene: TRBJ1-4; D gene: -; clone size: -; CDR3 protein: CASSRPDRDEKLFF; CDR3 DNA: TGCGCCAGCAGCCGTCCTGACAGAGATGAAAAACTGTTTTTT
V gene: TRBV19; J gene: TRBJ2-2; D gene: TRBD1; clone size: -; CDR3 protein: CASTRQGIGTGELFF; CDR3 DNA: TGTGCCAGTACCCGACAGGGTATCGGCACCGGGGAGCTGTTTTTT
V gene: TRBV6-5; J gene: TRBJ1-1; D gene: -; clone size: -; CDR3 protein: CASRGGTLIYEAFF; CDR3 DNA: TGTGCCAGCAGGGGCGGGACTTTAATATATGAAGCTTTCTTT
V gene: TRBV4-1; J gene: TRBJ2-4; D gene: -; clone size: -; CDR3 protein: CASSQVGPPNIQYF; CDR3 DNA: TGCGCCAGCAGCCAAGTAGGACCACCGAACATTCAGTACTTC
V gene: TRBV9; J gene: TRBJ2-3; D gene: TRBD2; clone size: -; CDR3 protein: CASSVGWRESRDTQYF; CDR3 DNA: TGTGCCAGCAGCGTAGGGTGGCGGGAGTCACGAGATACGCAGTATTTT
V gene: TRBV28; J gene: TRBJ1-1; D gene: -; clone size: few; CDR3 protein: CASSRLAPGEAFF; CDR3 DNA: TGTGCCAGCAGCCGACTCGCCCCGGGGGAAGCTTTCTTT
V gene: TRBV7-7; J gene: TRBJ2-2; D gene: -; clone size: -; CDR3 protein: CASSLAPTGRELFF; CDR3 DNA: TGTGCCAGCAGCTTAGCGCCTACAGGGAGGGAGCTGTTTTTT
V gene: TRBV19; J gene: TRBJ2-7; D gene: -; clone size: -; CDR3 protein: CASSIVEGAYEQYF; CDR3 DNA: TGTGCCAGTAGTATAGTGGAAGGAGCCTACGAGCAGTACTTC
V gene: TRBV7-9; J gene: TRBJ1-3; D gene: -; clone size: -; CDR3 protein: CASSLRAAIGNTIYF; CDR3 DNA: TGTGCCAGCAGCTTAAGGGCGGCCATTGGAAACACCATATATTTT
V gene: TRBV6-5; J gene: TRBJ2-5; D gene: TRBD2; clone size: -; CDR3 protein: CASAGGSAETQYF; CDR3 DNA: TGTGCCAGCGCGGGAGGCTCGGCAGAGACCCAGTACTTC
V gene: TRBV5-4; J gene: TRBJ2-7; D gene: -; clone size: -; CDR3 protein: CASSLGGQTYYEQYF; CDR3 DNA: TGTGCCAGCAGCTTGGGGGGGCAGACCTATTACGAGCAGTACTTC
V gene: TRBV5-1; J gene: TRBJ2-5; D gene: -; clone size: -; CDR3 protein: CASSWPDASWETQYF; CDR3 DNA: TGCGCCAGCAGCTGGCCTGACGCCTCATGGGAGACCCAGTACTTC
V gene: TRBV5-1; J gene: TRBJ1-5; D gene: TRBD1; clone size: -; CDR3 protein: CASSFTGDEQPQHF; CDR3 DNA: TGCGCCAGCAGCTTTACAGGGGATGAACAGCCCCAGCATTTT
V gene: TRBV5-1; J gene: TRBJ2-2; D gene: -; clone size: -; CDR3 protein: CASSSQGDFTGELFF; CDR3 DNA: TGCGCCAGCAGCTCACAGGGTGACTTTACCGGGGAGCTGTTTTTT
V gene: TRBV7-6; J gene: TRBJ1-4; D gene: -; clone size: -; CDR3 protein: CASRQNAGLSEKLFF; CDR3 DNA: TGTGCCAGCAGACAGAATGCGGGGCTTTCTGAAAAACTGTTTTTT
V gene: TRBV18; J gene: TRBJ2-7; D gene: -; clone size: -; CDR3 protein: CASSPLSGNEQYF; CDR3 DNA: TGTGCCAGCTCACCCCTCTCGGGTAACGAGCAGTACTTC
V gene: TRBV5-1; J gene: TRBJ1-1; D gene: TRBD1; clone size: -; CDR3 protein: CASSAGQGPSEAFF; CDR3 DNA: TGCGCCAGCAGCGCCGGACAGGGTCCGTCTGAAGCTTTCTTT
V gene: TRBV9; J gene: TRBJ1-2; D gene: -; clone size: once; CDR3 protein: CASSPETVRGPNYGYTF; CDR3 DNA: TGTGCCAGCAGCCCGGAGACGGTACGGGGGCCTAACTATGGCTACACCTTC
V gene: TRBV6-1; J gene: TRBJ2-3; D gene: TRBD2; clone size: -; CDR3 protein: CASSEARRAGVYDTQYF; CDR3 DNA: TGTGCCAGCAGTGAAGCGCGTCGAGCGGGAGTATACGATACGCAGTATTTT
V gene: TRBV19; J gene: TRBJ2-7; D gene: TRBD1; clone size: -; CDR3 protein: CASSLGQGLEQYF; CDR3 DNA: TGTGCCAGTAGTCTGGGACAGGGTCTCGAGCAGTACTTC
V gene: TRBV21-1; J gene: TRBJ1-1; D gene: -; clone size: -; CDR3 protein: CASSIRDRGNTEAFF; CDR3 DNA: TGTGCCAGCAGCATTCGGGACAGGGGGAACACTGAAGCTTTCTTT
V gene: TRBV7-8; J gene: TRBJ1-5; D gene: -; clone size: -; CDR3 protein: CASSAYSGDQPQHF; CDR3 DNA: TGTGCCAGCAGCGCTTACAGTGGGGATCAGCCCCAGCATTTT
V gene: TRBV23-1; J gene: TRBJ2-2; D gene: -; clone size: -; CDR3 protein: CASKNNFGPNTGELFF; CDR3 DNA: TGCGCCAGCAAAAACAACTTCGGACCCAACACCGGGGAGCTGTTTTTT
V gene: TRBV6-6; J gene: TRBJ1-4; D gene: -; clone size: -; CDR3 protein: CASSRDEKLFF; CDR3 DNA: TGTGCCAGCAGTCGAGACGAAAAACTGTTTTTT
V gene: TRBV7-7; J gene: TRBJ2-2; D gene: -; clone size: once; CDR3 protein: CASSLGLSTGELFF; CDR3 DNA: TGTGCCAGCAGCTTAGGACTGTCCACCGGGGAGCTGTTTTTT
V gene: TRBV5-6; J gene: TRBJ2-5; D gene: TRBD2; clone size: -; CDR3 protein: CASSARLAGLQETQYF; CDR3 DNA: TGTGCCAGCAGCGCCAGACTAGCGGGGCTCCAAGAGACCCAGTACTTC
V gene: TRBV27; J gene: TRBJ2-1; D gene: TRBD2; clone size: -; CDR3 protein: CASSPDLAGVKNEQFF; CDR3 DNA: TGTGCCAGCAGTCCCGACCTAGCGGGAGTAAAGAATGAGCAGTTCTTC
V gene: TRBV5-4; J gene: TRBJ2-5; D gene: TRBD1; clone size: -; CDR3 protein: CASSRGRETQYF; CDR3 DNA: TGTGCCAGCAGCAGGGGGCGGGAGACCCAGTACTTC
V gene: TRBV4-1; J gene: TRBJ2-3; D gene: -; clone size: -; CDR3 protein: CASSQGRTSDTQYF; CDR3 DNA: TGCGCCAGCAGCCAAGGACGGACCTCAGATACGCAGTATTTT
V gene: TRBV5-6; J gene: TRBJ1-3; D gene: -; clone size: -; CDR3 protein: CASSLGQIGNTIYF; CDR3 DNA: TGTGCCAGCAGCTTGGGTCAGATTGGAAACACCATATATTTT
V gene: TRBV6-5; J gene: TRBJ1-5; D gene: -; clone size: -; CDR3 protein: CASSGLNQPQHF; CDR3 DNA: TGTGCCAGCAGTGGACTAAATCAGCCCCAGCATTTT
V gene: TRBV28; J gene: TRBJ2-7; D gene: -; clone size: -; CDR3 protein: CASSMLGTHSPYEQYF; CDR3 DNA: TGTGCCAGCAGTATGCTCGGGACACACAGCCCGTACGAGCAGTACTTC
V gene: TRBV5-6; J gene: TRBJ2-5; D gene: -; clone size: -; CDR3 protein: CASSLQETQYF; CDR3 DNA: TGTGCCAGCAGCCTCCAGGAGACCCAGTACTTC
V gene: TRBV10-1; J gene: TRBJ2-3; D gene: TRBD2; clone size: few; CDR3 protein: CASSESNPAGPADTQYF; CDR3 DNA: TGCGCCAGCAGTGAGTCGAATCCAGCGGGACCCGCAGATACGCAGTATTTT
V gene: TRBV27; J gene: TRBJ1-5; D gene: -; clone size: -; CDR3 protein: CASSPTDNQPQHF; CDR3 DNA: TGTGCCAGCAGTCCGACAGACAATCAGCCCCAGCATTTT
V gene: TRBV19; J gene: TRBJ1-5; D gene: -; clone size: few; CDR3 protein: CASSREEYQPQHF; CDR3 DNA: TGTGCCAGTAGCCGGGAAGAATATCAGCCCCAGCATTTT
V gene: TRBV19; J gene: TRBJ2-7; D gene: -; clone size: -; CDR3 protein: CASGGVPSHEQYF; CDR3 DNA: TGTGCCAGTGGGGGAGTACCGAGCCACGAGCAGTACTTC
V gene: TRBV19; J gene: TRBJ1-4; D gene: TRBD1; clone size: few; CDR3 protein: CASSARQGGNEKLFF; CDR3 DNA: TGTGCCAGTAGTGCCCGACAGGGGGGTAATGAAAAACTGTTTTTT
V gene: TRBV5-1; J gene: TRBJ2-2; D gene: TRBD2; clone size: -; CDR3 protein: CASSLDVAGLSAGELFF; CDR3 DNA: TGCGCCAGCAGCTTGGACGTAGCGGGATTAAGTGCCGGGGAGCTGTTTTTT
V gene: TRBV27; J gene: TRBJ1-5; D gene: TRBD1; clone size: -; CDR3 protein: CASSLRQGFNQPQHF; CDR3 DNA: TGTGCCAGCAGTTTAAGACAGGGATTCAATCAGCCCCAGCATTTT
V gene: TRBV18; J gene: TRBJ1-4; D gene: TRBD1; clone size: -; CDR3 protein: CASSLEGQGANEKLFF; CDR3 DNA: TGTGCCAGCTCCCTTGAGGGACAGGGAGCTAATGAAAAACTGTTTTTT
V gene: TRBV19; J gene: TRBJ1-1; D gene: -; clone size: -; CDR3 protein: CASGHDSEAFF; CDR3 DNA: TGTGCCAGTGGACATGACAGTGAAGCTTTCTTT
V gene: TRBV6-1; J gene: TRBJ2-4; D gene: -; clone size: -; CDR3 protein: CASSALNIQYF; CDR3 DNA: TGTGCCAGCAGTGCTCTAAACATTCAGTACTTC
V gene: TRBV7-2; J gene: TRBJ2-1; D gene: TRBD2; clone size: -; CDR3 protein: CASSPRLADEQFF; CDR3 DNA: TGTGCCAGCAGCCCCAGACTAGCGGATGAGCAGTTCTTC